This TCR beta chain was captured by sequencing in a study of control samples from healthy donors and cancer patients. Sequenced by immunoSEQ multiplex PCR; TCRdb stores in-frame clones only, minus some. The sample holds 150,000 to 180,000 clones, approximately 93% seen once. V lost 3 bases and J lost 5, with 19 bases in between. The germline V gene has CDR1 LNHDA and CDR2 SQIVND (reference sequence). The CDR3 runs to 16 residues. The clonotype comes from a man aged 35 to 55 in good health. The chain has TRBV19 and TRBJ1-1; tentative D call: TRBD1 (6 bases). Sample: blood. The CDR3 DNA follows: TGTGCCAGTAGTATGTTGGGTTCAGGGGTGGGTACTGAAGCTTTCTTT. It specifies CASSMLGSGVGTEAFF.